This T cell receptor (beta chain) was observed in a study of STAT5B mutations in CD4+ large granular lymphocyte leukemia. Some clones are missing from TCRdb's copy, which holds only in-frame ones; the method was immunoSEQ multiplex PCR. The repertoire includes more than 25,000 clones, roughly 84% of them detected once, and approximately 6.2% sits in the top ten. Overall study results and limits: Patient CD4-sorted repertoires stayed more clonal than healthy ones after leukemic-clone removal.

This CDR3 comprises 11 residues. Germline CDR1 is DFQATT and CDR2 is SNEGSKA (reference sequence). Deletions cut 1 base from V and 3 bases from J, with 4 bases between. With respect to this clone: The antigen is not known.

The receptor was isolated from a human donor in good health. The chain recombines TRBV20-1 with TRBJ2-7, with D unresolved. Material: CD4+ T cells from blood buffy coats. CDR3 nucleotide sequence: TGCAGTGCTAGAGTAAACTACGAGCAGTACTTC. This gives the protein CSARVNYEQYF.